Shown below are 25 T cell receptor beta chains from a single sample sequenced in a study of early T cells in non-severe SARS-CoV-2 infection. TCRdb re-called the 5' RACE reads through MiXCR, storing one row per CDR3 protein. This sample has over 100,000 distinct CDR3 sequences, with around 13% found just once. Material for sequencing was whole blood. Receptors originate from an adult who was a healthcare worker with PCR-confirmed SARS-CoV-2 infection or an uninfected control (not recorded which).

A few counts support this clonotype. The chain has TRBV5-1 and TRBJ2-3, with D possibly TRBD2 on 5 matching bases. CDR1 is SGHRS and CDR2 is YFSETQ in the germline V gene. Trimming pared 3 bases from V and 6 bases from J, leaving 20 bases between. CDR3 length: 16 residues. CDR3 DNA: TGCGCCAGCAGCTCCGACAAACGAGGAGGTACGGATACGCAGTATTTT. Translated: CASSSDKRGGTDTQYF. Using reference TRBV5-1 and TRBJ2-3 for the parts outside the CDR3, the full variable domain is KAGVTQTPRYLIKTRGQQVTLSCSPISGHRSVSWYQQTPGQGLQFLFEYFSETQRNKGNFPGRFSGRQFSNSRSEMNVSTLELGDSALYLCASSSDKRGGTDTQYFGPGTRLTVL.

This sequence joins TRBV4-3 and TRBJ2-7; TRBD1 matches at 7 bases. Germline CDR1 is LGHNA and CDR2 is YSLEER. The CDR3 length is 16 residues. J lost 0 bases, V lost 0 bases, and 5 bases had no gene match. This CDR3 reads CASSQDTTGSSYEQYF. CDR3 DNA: TGCGCCAGCAGCCAAGATACGACAGGGAGCTCCTACGAGCAGTACTTC.

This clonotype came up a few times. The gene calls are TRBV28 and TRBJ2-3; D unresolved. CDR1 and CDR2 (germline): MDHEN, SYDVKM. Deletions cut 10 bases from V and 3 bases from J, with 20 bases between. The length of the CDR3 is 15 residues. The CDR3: CATSVRTQITDTQYF. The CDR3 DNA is TGTGCCACCTCAGTCCGGACCCAGATTACAGATACGCAGTATTTT.

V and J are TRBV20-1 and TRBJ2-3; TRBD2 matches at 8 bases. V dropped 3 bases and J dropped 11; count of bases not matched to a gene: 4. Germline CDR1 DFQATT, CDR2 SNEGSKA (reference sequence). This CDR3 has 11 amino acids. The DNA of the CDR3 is TGCAGTGCTAGCAGGCGGGGGGAGCAGTATTTT. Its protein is CSASRRGEQYF.

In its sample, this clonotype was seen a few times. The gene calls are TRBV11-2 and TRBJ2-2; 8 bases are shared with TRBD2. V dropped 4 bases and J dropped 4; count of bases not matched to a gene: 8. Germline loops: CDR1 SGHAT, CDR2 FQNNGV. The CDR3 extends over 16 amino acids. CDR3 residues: CASSSEAGAVTGELFF. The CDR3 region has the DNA TGTGCCAGCAGCTCAGAAGCGGGAGCGGTCACCGGGGAGCTGTTTTTT.

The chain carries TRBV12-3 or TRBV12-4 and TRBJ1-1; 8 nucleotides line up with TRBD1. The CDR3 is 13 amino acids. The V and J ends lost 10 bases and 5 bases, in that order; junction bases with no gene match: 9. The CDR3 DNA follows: TGTGCCACCCAGGGGGCTTGGGGAACTGAAGCTTTCTTT. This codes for CATQGAWGTEAFF.

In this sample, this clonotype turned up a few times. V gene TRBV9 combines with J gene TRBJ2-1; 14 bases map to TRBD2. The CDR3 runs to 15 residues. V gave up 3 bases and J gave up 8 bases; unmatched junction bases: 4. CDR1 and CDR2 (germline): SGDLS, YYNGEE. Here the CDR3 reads CASSAGTSGSYEQFF. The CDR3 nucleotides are TGTGCCAGCAGCGCCGGGACTAGCGGGAGCTATGAGCAGTTCTTC.

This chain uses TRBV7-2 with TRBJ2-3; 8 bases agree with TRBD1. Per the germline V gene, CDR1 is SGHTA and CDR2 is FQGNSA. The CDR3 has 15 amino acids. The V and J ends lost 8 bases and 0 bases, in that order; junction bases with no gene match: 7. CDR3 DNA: TGTGCCAGCGCCACCCAGGGGGCCAGCACAGATACGCAGTATTTT. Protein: CASATQGASTDTQYF.

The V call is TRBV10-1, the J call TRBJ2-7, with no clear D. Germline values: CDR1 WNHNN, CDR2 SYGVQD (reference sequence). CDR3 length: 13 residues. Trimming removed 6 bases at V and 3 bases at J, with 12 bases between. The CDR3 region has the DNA TGCGCCAGCAGCCCCGAAACTAACTACGAGCAGTACTTC. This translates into CASSPETNYEQYF.

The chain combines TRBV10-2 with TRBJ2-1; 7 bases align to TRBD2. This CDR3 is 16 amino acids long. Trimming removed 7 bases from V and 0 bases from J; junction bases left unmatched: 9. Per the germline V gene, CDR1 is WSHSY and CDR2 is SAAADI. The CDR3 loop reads CASKAGLAVSYNEQFF. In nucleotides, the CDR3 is TGCGCCAGCAAAGCTGGGCTAGCGGTCTCCTACAATGAGCAGTTCTTC.

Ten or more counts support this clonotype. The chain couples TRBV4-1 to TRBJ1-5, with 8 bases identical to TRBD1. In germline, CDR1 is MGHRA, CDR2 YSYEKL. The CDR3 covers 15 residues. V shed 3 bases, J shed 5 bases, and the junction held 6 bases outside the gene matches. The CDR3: CASSQRTGPDQPQHF. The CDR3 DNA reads TGCGCCAGCAGCCAGAGGACAGGGCCCGATCAGCCCCAGCATTTT.

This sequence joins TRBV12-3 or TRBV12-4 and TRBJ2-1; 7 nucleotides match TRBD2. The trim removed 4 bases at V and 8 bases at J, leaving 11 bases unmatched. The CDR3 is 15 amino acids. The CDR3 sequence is CASSYRGLSGDEQFF. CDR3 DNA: TGTGCCAGCAGTTATCGGGGACTAAGCGGGGATGAGCAGTTCTTC.

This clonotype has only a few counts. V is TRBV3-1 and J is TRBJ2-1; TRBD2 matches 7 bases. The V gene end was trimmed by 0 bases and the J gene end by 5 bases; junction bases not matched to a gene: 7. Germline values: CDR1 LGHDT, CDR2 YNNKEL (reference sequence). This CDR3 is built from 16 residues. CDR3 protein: CASSQELGLEDNEQFF. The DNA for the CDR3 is TGTGCCAGCAGCCAAGAGCTAGGACTAGAAGACAATGAGCAGTTCTTC.

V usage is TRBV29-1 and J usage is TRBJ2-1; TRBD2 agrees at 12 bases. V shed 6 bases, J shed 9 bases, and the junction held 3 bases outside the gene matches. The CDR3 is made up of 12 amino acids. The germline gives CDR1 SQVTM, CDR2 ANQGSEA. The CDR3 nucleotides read TGCAGCGTGACTAGCGGGAGTGGTGAGCAGTTCTTC. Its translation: CSVTSGSGEQFF.

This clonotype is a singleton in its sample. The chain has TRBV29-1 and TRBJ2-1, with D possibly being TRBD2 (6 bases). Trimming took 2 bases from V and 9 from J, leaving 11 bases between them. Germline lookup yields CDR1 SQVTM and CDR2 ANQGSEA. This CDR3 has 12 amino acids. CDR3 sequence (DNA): TGCAGCGTTGAAAGGACTACTGTTGAGCAGTTCTTC. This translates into CSVERTTVEQFF.

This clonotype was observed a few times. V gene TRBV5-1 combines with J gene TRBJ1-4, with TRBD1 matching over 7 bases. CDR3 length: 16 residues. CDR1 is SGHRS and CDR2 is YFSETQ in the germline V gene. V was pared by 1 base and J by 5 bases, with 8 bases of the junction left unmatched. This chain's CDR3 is CASSLTPGQPNEKLFF. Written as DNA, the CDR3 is TGCGCCAGCAGCTTGACACCGGGACAGCCGAATGAAAAACTGTTTTTT. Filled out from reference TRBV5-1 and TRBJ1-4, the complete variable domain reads KAGVTQTPRYLIKTRGQQVTLSCSPISGHRSVSWYQQTPGQGLQFLFEYFSETQRNKGNFPGRFSGRQFSNSRSEMNVSTLELGDSALYLCASSLTPGQPNEKLFFGSGTQLSVL.

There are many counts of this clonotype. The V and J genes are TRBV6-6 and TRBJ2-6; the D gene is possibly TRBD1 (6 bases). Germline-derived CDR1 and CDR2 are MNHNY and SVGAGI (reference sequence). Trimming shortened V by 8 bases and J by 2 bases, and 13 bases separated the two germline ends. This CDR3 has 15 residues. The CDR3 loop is CASGAYRAGANVLTF. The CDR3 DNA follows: TGTGCCAGCGGGGCGTACAGGGCTGGGGCCAACGTCCTGACTTTC.

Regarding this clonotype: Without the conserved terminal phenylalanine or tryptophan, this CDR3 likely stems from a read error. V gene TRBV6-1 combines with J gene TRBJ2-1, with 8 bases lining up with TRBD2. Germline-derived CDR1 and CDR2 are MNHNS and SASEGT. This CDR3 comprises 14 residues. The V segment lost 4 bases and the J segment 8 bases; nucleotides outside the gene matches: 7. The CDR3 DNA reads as TGTGCCAGCAGTGTGATGACTAGCGCGGATGAGCAGTTCTCC. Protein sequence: CASSVMTSADEQFS.

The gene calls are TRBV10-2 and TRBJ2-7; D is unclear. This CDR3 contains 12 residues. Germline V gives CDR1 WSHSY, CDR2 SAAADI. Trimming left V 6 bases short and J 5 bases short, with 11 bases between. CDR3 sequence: CASRPTGNEQYF. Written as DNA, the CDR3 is TGCGCCAGCAGGCCTACCGGTAACGAGCAGTACTTC.

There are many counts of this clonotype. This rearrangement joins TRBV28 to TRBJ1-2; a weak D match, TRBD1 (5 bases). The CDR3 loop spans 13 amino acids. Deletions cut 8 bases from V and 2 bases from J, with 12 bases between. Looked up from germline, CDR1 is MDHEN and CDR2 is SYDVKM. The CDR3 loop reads CASRNRRNYGYTF. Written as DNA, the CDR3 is TGTGCCAGCCGAAACAGGAGGAACTATGGCTACACCTTC.

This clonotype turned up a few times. In nucleotides, the CDR3 is TGTGCCAGCAGCTTAGAGGGGTCCGGATACGAGCAGTACTTC. Amino acids: CASSLEGSGYEQYF. The chain uses TRBV7-2 and TRBJ2-7, with TRBD1 as a possible D gene (5 bases). V lost 1 base and J 4 bases, leaving 11 bases between the germline ends. Germline V gene lookup returns CDR1 SGHTA and CDR2 FQGNSA. The CDR3 spans 14 residues.

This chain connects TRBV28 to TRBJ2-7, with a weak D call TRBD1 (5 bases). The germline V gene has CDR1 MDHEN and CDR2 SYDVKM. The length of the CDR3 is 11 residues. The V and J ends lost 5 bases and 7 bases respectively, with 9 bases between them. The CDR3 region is CASSHNREQYF. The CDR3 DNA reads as TGTGCCAGCAGTCACAACAGGGAGCAGTACTTC.

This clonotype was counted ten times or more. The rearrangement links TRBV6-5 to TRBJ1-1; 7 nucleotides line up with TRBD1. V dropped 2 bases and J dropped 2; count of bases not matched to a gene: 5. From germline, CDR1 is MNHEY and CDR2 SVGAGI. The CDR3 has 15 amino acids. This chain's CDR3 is CASSYTGVFNTEAFF. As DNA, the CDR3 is TGTGCCAGCAGTTACACAGGGGTATTTAACACTGAAGCTTTCTTT.

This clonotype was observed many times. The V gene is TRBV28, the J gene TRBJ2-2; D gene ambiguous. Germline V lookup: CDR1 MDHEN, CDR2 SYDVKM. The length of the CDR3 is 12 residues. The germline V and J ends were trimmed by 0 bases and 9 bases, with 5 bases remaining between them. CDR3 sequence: CASSLWGRELFF. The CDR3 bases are TGTGCCAGCAGTTTATGGGGCCGGGAGCTGTTTTTT.

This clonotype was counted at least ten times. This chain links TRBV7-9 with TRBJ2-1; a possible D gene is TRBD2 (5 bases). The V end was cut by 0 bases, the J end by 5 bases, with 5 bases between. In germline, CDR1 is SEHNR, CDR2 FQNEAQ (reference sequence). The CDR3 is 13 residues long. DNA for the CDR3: TGTGCCAGCAGCTTAGCGCGGGACAATGAGCAGTTCTTC. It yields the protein CASSLARDNEQFF.